This T cell receptor beta chain came from a study of CD8 T cells in ankylosing spondylitis. As the method for making TCR beta libraries, quantitative 5'-RACE with molecular barcodes was used. TCRdb processed the 5' RACE reads anew with MiXCR; each CDR3 protein has one entry. The table shows 350,000 to 450,000 distinct CDR3 sequences, with roughly 26% occurring only once. Points from the study as a whole: Prior work had noted some motif variants in reactive arthritis blood and synovial fluid. Ankylosing spondylitis blood appeared to be characterized by a TCR beta motif of 8 or 9 highly homologous variants. Relatively scarce in peripheral blood, disease-linked clones were CD8+. Disease-linked clones reportedly showed significant enrichment in matched ankylosing spondylitis synovial fluid.

This clonotype appeared a few times. Its antigen is not known. Germline lookup yields CDR1 DFQATT and CDR2 SNEGSKA (reference sequence). The CDR3 is 15 residues long. Trimming took 6 bases from V and 0 from J, leaving 15 bases between them. The chain has TRBV20-1 and TRBJ1-3; no definite D call. Material: blood, either unsorted or a sorted T cell fraction (not recorded which). The sequence was obtained from a male donor with ankylosing spondylitis. The CDR3 spells CSAMGRLDSGNTIYF. CDR3 nucleotides: TGCAGTGCCATGGGCCGTCTAGACTCTGGAAACACCATATATTTT.